These T cell receptor beta chains were read from a single sample in a study of PD-L1 blockade in urothelial cancer. The protocol was immunoSEQ multiplex PCR, while the TCRdb copy is restricted to in-frame clones and leaves out a portion. The data hold 40,000 or so clones, with roughly nine tenths observed a single time. Specimen: PBMCs, collected around atezolizumab (anti-PD-L1) treatment. These receptors all stem from an older woman with urothelial cancer. CDR3s include the opening cysteine and the closing phenylalanine or tryptophan. D genes are given only for firm matches. Expanded clones are given a class, and other clones once, few, many or no size at all.

once	TRBV7-9	TRBD1	TRBJ1-5	CASSSGQGVIGNQPQHF	TGTGCCAGCAGCTCTGGACAGGGGGTGATTGGCAATCAGCCCCAGCATTTT
-	TRBV15	TRBD2	TRBJ2-7	CATSRGSGSYEQYF	TGTGCCACCAGCAGAGGTAGCGGGAGCTACGAGCAGTACTTC
-	TRBV6-4	-	TRBJ1-5	CASSEGRNQPQHF	TGTGCCAGCAGTGAGGGCCGCAATCAGCCCCAGCATTTT
-	TRBV4-3	TRBD1	TRBJ2-2	CASSQGGQGDLDTGELFF	TGCGCCAGCAGCCAGGGGGGACAGGGAGATTTGGACACCGGGGAGCTGTTTTTT
-	TRBV27	-	TRBJ2-5	CASSLSQVGTQYF	TGTGCCAGCAGTTTGTCCCAGGTCGGGACCCAGTACTTC
-	TRBV7-3	-	TRBJ2-1	CASSLTHYNEQFF	TGTGCCAGCAGCTTAACCCACTACAATGAGCAGTTCTTC
-	TRBV19	TRBD1	TRBJ1-2	CASSWVRDSNYGYTF	TGTGCCAGTAGCTGGGTCCGGGACAGCAACTATGGCTACACCTTC
-	TRBV5-5	TRBD2	TRBJ2-1	CASSPGLAGGVSYNEQFF	TGTGCCAGCAGCCCTGGACTAGCGGGAGGAGTCTCCTACAATGAGCAGTTCTTC
-	TRBV21-1	-	TRBJ2-5	CASSKERASGRGQETQYF	TGTGCCAGCAGCAAAGAAAGGGCCAGTGGAAGGGGGCAAGAGACCCAGTACTTC
-	TRBV2	TRBD1	TRBJ1-2	CASSVGDRYDSNYGYTF	TGTGCCAGCAGTGTCGGGGACAGATACGACTCTAACTATGGCTACACCTTC
-	TRBV27	TRBD2	TRBJ2-2	CATSGGVWSGELFF	TGTGCCACCTCTGGGGGGGTCTGGTCCGGGGAGCTGTTTTTT
-	TRBV18	-	TRBJ2-5	CASSRGTLQETQYF	TGTGCCAGCTCACGAGGGACATTGCAAGAGACCCAGTACTTC
-	TRBV27	-	TRBJ2-3	CASSLWGSESTDTQYF	TGTGCCAGCAGTTTATGGGGTAGCGAGAGCACAGATACGCAGTATTTT
-	TRBV28	TRBD1	TRBJ2-7	CASSMGQGVYEQYF	TGTGCCAGCAGCATGGGACAGGGGGTCTACGAGCAGTACTTC
-	TRBV7-8	-	TRBJ2-1	CASSSSSYNEQFF	TGTGCCAGCAGCTCTAGCTCCTACAATGAGCAGTTCTTC
-	TRBV28	-	TRBJ1-2	CASSPSAAGLYGYTF	TGTGCCAGCAGCCCCTCCGCGGCAGGGCTCTATGGCTACACCTTC
-	TRBV27	-	TRBJ2-1	CASSSLIRQNNEQFF	TGTGCCAGCAGTTCCTTAATCCGACAGAACAATGAGCAGTTCTTC
-	TRBV19	-	TRBJ1-1	CASSIVLMGPNTEAFF	TGTGCCAGTAGTATAGTCCTGATGGGGCCGAACACTGAAGCTTTCTTT
-	TRBV5-4	-	TRBJ2-4	CASSSSGNIQYF	TGTGCCAGCAGCTCTAGTGGAAACATTCAGTACTTC
-	TRBV19	-	TRBJ2-5	CASSWGAGQKQETQYF	TGTGCCAGTAGTTGGGGCGCGGGACAGAAGCAAGAGACCCAGTACTTC
-	TRBV5-5	TRBD1	TRBJ1-2	CASSLTGDYGYTF	TGTGCCAGCAGCTTAACAGGGGACTATGGCTACACCTTC
-	TRBV19	-	TRBJ2-5	CASSYAAGETQYF	TGTGCCAGTAGTTATGCCGCGGGGGAGACCCAGTACTTC
-	TRBV5-1	-	TRBJ1-2	CASSLQGNDGYTF	TGCGCCAGCAGCTTACAGGGCAACGATGGCTACACCTTC
-	TRBV14	TRBD2	TRBJ2-7	CASSREGYEQYF	TGTGCCAGCAGCAGGGAGGGTTACGAGCAGTACTTC
-	TRBV4-1	TRBD1	TRBJ2-3	CASSQTGTGSTDTQYF	TGCGCCAGCAGCCAAACCGGGACAGGAAGCACAGATACGCAGTATTTT
-	TRBV28	TRBD1	TRBJ2-7	CATEGQGAREQYF	TGTGCCACCGAGGGACAGGGGGCGAGGGAGCAGTACTTC
-	TRBV7-8	-	TRBJ2-3	CASSLAARSSTDTQYF	TGTGCCAGCAGCTTAGCTGCGAGGTCTAGCACAGATACGCAGTATTTT
-	TRBV5-4	-	TRBJ2-2	CASSSDRTNTGELFF	TGTGCCAGCAGCTCCGACAGGACTAACACCGGGGAGCTGTTTTTT
-	TRBV19	TRBD2	TRBJ2-7	CASSTQRPGLAAEQYF	TGTGCCAGTAGTACCCAACGGCCGGGACTAGCGGCCGAGCAGTACTTC
-	TRBV29-1	TRBD1	TRBJ1-4	CSVEEGRGPRKLFF	TGCAGCGTTGAAGAAGGCAGGGGGCCCCGAAAACTGTTTTTT
-	TRBV6-5	TRBD2	TRBJ2-1	CASSSKAGAGDEQFF	TGTGCCAGCAGTTCTAAAGCGGGAGCCGGGGATGAGCAGTTCTTC
few	TRBV27	-	TRBJ1-1	CASSPVTEAFF	TGTGCCAGCAGCCCAGTCACTGAAGCTTTCTTT
once	TRBV29-1	TRBD2	TRBJ2-1	CSAPSSSGWSEQFF	TGCAGCGCCCCTTCATCTAGCGGGTGGTCGGAGCAGTTCTTC
-	TRBV9	-	TRBJ1-1	CASSDRVGTEAFF	TGTGCCAGCAGCGACAGGGTTGGCACTGAAGCTTTCTTT
few	TRBV4-1	-	TRBJ2-1	CASSPIAEGFNEQFF	TGCGCCAGCAGCCCAATCGCTGAGGGTTTTAATGAGCAGTTCTTC
-	TRBV7-6	-	TRBJ2-5	CASSLDRTGTQYF	TGTGCCAGCAGCTTAGACAGGACGGGGACCCAGTACTTC
-	TRBV27	TRBD1	TRBJ1-1	CATQRGTGRAEAFF	TGTGCCACCCAAAGGGGGACAGGGAGGGCTGAAGCTTTCTTT
-	TRBV11-3	TRBD1	TRBJ2-1	CASSNAGTGGNEQFF	TGTGCCAGCAGCAATGCCGGGACAGGAGGCAATGAGCAGTTCTTC
-	TRBV5-5	TRBD2	TRBJ2-5	CASSLGFVGGKQETQYF	TGTGCCAGCAGCTTGGGGTTCGTGGGGGGGAAACAAGAGACCCAGTACTTC
-	TRBV28	TRBD1	TRBJ2-1	CASSLILGTGGGHNEQFF	TGTGCCAGCAGTTTAATTTTAGGGACAGGGGGTGGGCACAATGAGCAGTTCTTC